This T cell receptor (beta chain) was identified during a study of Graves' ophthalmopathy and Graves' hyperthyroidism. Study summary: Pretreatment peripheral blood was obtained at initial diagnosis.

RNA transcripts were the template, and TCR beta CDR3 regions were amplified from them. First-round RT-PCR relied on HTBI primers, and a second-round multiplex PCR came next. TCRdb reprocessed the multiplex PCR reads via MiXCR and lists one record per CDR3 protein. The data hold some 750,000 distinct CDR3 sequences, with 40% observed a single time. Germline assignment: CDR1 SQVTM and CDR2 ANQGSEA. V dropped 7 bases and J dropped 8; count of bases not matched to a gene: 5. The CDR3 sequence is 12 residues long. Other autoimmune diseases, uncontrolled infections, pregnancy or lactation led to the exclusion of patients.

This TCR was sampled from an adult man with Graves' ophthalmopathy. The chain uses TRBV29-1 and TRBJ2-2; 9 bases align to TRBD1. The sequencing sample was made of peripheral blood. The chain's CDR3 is CSADRGPGELFF. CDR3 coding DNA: TGCAGCGCGGACAGGGGTCCGGGGGAGCTGTTTTTT.